This T cell receptor (beta chain) derives from a study of T-cell memory formation after mild COVID-19. Study observations and caveats: Clones that shrank (day 15 to 85) were balanced CD4/CD8, whereas later expanders leaned CD4+.

As concerns this clonotype: As yet, its antigen is unknown.

V gave up 5 bases and J gave up 9 bases, with 13 bases separating them. Germline loops: CDR1 KGHDR, CDR2 SFDVKD. CDR3 length equals 13 residues. One entry per CDR3 protein results from TCRdb running MiXCR on the 5' RACE reads. The sample lists under 450,000 distinct CDR3 sequences; 20% to 25% were seen once. The rearrangement links TRBV24-1 to TRBJ1-5, with D possibly matching TRBD1 (6 bases). Sample: PBMCs or a T cell subset sorted from them (not recorded which). This receptor was obtained from a man aged 18 to 35 who had mild COVID-19 (a few samples of this study predate the infection). Cell type and time point are not known. This chain's CDR3 is CATSGIRGWPQHF. The DNA of the CDR3 is TGTGCCACCAGTGGAATCAGGGGTTGGCCCCAGCATTTT.